The 4 T cell receptor beta chains listed next were all sequenced from one sample in a study of blood T cells in healthy people across ages. The second PCR ran roughly 7 to 12 cycles with a sample-barcoded 5' primer and J-beta primers. TCRdb passed the 5' RACE reads through MiXCR, listing each CDR3 protein once. Here the sample spans some 1,800,000 distinct CDR3 sequences, about 39% being singletons. What was sequenced was blood. These receptors all come from a human donor in good health.

This clonotype came up a few times. The CDR3 sequence: CASSYLGGISEQYF. CDR3 DNA sequence: TGCGCCAGCAGCTACCTTGGGGGGATAAGCGAGCAGTACTTC. This chain connects TRBV5-1 to TRBJ2-4, with D possibly being TRBD2 (6 bases). The end of the DNA aligns better with TRBJ2-7, so the J call may be wrong. CDR1 and CDR2 (germline): SGHRS, YFSETQ. The CDR3 has 14 residues.

This clonotype has more than one count but fewer than ten. The chain employs TRBV7-3 and TRBJ1-2, with D uncertain. V lost 1 base and J lost 1, with 10 bases in between. Germline CDR1 is SGHTA and CDR2 is FQGTGA. There are 15 residues in the CDR3. CDR3 protein: CASSLSHGVNYGYTF. The CDR3 bases are TGTGCCAGCAGCTTAAGTCATGGAGTTAACTATGGCTACACCTTC.

This chain joins TRBV28 and TRBJ2-7, with D uncertain. This CDR3 is built from 13 residues. Trimming pared 1 base from V and 3 bases from J, leaving 7 bases between. Per the germline V gene, CDR1 is MDHEN and CDR2 is SYDVKM. The CDR3, as DNA: TGTGCCAGCAGTTTATTGGGGTACTACGAGCAGTACTTC. It yields the protein CASSLLGYYEQYF.

This clonotype was observed at least ten times. The V and J genes are TRBV5-1 and TRBJ2-7; 8 positions agree with TRBD1. This CDR3 spans 14 amino acids. Per germline, CDR1 SGHRS and CDR2 YFSETQ. J lost 2 bases, V lost 5 bases, and 6 bases had no gene match. CDR3 protein: CASRQPDRAYEQYF. CDR3 in DNA: TGCGCCAGCAGGCAACCGGACAGGGCCTACGAGCAGTACTTC.